This T cell receptor (beta chain) was documented in a study of blood T cells in healthy people across ages. This clonotype was counted a few times. Per the germline V gene, CDR1 is MNHNS and CDR2 is SASEGT. The ends were cut back, 1 base at V and 0 bases at J, with 6 bases in the middle. CDR3 length: 14 amino acids. A second about 7 to 11 cycle PCR used barcoded and J-beta primers. TCRdb processed the 5' RACE reads anew with MiXCR; each CDR3 protein has one entry. The table includes some 890,000 distinct CDR3 sequences, about 29% detected once. Extractions gave at least 5 micrograms of total RNA per sample. The same sample was also used in a study of T cells of mothers and their children. That investigation notes: A few healthy Caucasian mothers served as donors, and their six children did as well. The authors added sample barcodes and 2-4 random nucleotides using the M1S primer of the second PCR. Not a single persistent microchimeric T cell clone was detected.

Sequenced input: blood. This chain connects TRBV6-1 to TRBJ1-2; D is unclear. The TCR sequence derives from a woman between 40 and 50 years old in good health. The CDR3 DNA is TGTGCCAGCAGTGAAGACCCCTCTAACTATGGCTACACCTTC. It translates to CASSEDPSNYGYTF.